The clone carrying this T cell receptor (beta chain) was seen only a few times. The data belong to a study of CD8 T cells in Susac syndrome. RNA amounts of roughly 0.45 to 1 ug underwent reverse transcription with random hexamers. A single record per CDR3 protein comes from TCRdb applying MiXCR to the immunoSEQ multiplex PCR reads. The table shows 330,000 or so distinct CDR3 sequences, with 89% occurring only once. The sequence derives from a human donor with multiple sclerosis. The sample consisted of CD8+ T cells from PBMCs.

The CDR3 nucleotides read TGTGCCAGTAGTTTGCAGGGGGCCTCCTACAATGAGCAGTTCTTC. This codes for CASSLQGASYNEQFF. The V and J genes are TRBV19 and TRBJ2-1; the match to TRBD1 covers 8 bases. Germline loops: CDR1 LNHDA, CDR2 SQIVND (reference sequence). The ends lost 5 bases at V and 0 bases at J; junction bases unmatched: 3. CDR3 length equals 15 residues.